These 17 T cell receptor beta chains were all obtained from the same sample, sequenced in a study of blood T cell repertoires in COVID-19. Here immunoSEQ multiplex PCR was the method, and the copy in TCRdb shows in-frame clones only, minus some. The top ten hold approximately 24% of the sample, which has 20,000 to 25,000 clones, approximately 90% seen once. Source material: peripheral blood. These receptors were taken from a human donor with active COVID-19. The donor label of this sample is uncertain.

The chain links TRBV3-1 (or the pseudogene TRBV3-2) to TRBJ2-5; 14 bases fit TRBD2. Germline values: CDR1 LGHDT, CDR2 YNNKEL (reference sequence). The CDR3 runs 16 residues. The junction had 4 bases not matched to a gene; V was cut back by 5 bases and J by 2 bases. The chain's CDR3 is CASSSGLAGAQETQYF. CDR3 nucleotides: TGTGCCAGCAGCTCGGGACTAGCGGGGGCACAAGAGACCCAGTACTTC.

This clone was picked up one time. The chain recombines TRBV27 with TRBJ1-2; weak D call: TRBD1 (6 bases). Trimming left V 0 bases short and J 8 bases short, with 16 bases between. The CDR3 spans 15 residues. The germline V gene has CDR1 MNHEY and CDR2 SMNVEV (reference sequence). The CDR3 sequence: CASSLSTAGAFGYTF. CDR3 sequence (DNA): TGTGCCAGCAGTTTATCGACGGCAGGGGCATTCGGCTACACCTTC.

V is TRBV5-1 and J is TRBJ2-7; no reliable D call. The length of the CDR3 is 11 residues. Per the germline V gene, CDR1 is SGHRS and CDR2 is YFSETQ. Trimming took 5 bases from V and 5 from J, leaving 8 bases between them. CDR3 residues: CASRDRDEQYF. The CDR3 DNA is TGCGCCAGCAGGGATCGGGACGAGCAGTACTTC.

The genes are TRBV7-6 and TRBJ2-1; 10 bases are a match to TRBD2. V shed 7 bases, J shed 6 bases, and the junction held 9 bases outside the gene matches. This CDR3 spans 15 amino acids. Germline V gene sequence: CDR1 SGHVS, CDR2 FNYEAQ. CDR3 protein: CASTQAGGLSNEQFF. CDR3 bases: TGTGCCAGCACCCAAGCGGGGGGGCTTAGCAATGAGCAGTTCTTC.

This chain uses TRBV6-5 with TRBJ2-6; D gene unclear. The CDR3 runs 13 residues. Trimming removed 7 bases from V and 0 bases from J, with 4 bases in between. Germline CDR1 and CDR2: MNHEY and SVGAGI. DNA for the CDR3: TGTGCCAGCACATTCTCTGGGGCCAACGTCCTGACTTTC. It yields the protein CASTFSGANVLTF.

The chain recombines TRBV3-1 (or the pseudogene TRBV3-2) with TRBJ1-2; no clear D. This CDR3 has 14 amino acids. V lost 0 bases and J lost 8, with 13 bases in between. Germline CDR1 and CDR2: LGHDT and YNNKEL (reference sequence). CDR3 sequence (DNA): TGTGCCAGCAGCCAAGATTTTCCCGGGAAGGGCTACACCTTC. Amino acids: CASSQDFPGKGYTF.

The chain is built from TRBV2 and TRBJ2-2; D is perhaps TRBD2 (6 bases). The V and J ends lost 1 base and 6 bases respectively, with 12 bases between them. Germline V gives CDR1 SNHLY, CDR2 FYNNEI. The CDR3 totals 15 residues. In DNA form, the CDR3 reads TGTGCCAGCAGTGAAGAGGCCGGGAGCGCCGGGGAGCTGTTTTTT. Translation gives CASSEEAGSAGELFF.

The rearrangement joins TRBV5-6 to TRBJ2-5; 11 bases agree with TRBD1. The CDR3 totals 14 residues. J gave up 6 bases and V 4 bases, and 5 bases lay outside the gene matches. CDR1 and CDR2 from the germline V gene are SGHDT and YYEEEE. The CDR3 is CASSVGTGGKTQYF. As DNA, the CDR3 is TGTGCCAGCAGCGTCGGGACAGGGGGGAAGACCCAGTACTTC.

The table lists this clone with a few counts. This chain links TRBV29-1 with TRBJ1-6; 10 bases agree with TRBD1. Germline-derived CDR1 and CDR2 are SQVTM and ANQGSEA. The CDR3 is made up of 12 amino acids. V dropped 7 bases and J dropped 12; count of bases not matched to a gene: 6. The CDR3 is CSAGTGEGPLHF. CDR3 bases: TGCAGCGCGGGGACAGGGGAGGGACCCCTCCACTTT.

This clone was seen a few times. CDR3: CASSSGTGSYEQYF. Written as DNA, the CDR3 is TGTGCCAGCAGCTCCGGGACAGGGTCCTACGAGCAGTACTTC. The V gene is TRBV7-9, the J gene TRBJ2-7; TRBD1 aligns across 9 bases. From germline, CDR1 is SEHNR and CDR2 FQNEAQ (reference sequence). CDR3 length equals 14 residues. The V and J ends lost 4 bases and 1 base, in that order; junction bases with no gene match: 2.

This clone has just one count. The V call is TRBV19, the J call TRBJ2-1; TRBD1 aligns across 7 bases. The V and J ends lost 5 bases and 8 bases, in that order; junction bases with no gene match: 9. This CDR3 has 14 residues. Germline loops: CDR1 LNHDA, CDR2 SQIVND (reference sequence). CDR3 sequence reads: CASSPRTGFYEQFF. The CDR3 nucleotides are TGTGCCAGTAGTCCCAGGACAGGTTTCTATGAGCAGTTCTTC.

This chain joins TRBV5-1 and TRBJ2-1, with D unclear. CDR1 and CDR2 from the germline V gene are SGHRS and YFSETQ. Trimming left V 1 base short and J 0 bases short, with 8 bases between. This CDR3 is built from 15 residues. The CDR3 DNA reads TGCGCCAGCAGCTTGTTGGGCAACTCCTACAATGAGCAGTTCTTC. It yields the protein CASSLLGNSYNEQFF.

The CDR3, as DNA: TGCAGCGTTGAAGATAGCCAGGGGTGGACCTACGAGCAGTACTTC. Protein sequence: CSVEDSQGWTYEQYF. The J gene is TRBJ2-7, the V gene TRBV29-1, with a tentative D call TRBD1 (6 bases). The germline gives CDR1 SQVTM, CDR2 ANQGSEA. V was pared by 0 bases and J by 2 bases, with 14 bases between. CDR3 length: 15 amino acids.

The CDR3 DNA reads TGTGCCAGTAACCGAAACCTGGGGGGAGGCTACACCTTC. Its translation is CASNRNLGGGYTF. V gene TRBV19 combines with J gene TRBJ1-2; a weak D match, TRBD1 (5 bases). CDR1 LNHDA and CDR2 SQIVND come from the germline V gene (reference sequence). Trimming took 7 bases from V and 8 from J, leaving 17 bases between them. The CDR3 runs to 13 residues.

This clone was found once. This sequence joins TRBV6-5 and TRBJ2-5, with a weak D call TRBD1 (6 bases). The CDR3 loop spans 14 amino acids. Germline CDR1 MNHEY, CDR2 SVGAGI. V lost 10 bases to trimming and J lost 3 bases, with 18 bases between them. Here the CDR3 reads CATGTNFIKETQYF. DNA of the CDR3: TGTGCCACCGGGACAAACTTTATTAAAGAGACCCAGTACTTC.

The rearrangement uses TRBV4-3 and TRBJ2-2; 14 positions match TRBD2. V shed 3 bases, J shed 6 bases, and the junction held 6 bases outside the gene matches. Germline assignment: CDR1 LGHNA and CDR2 YSLEER. The CDR3 is 17 residues long. This CDR3 reads CASSQLGTSGRAGELFF. CDR3 DNA sequence: TGCGCCAGCAGCCAGCTCGGGACTAGCGGGAGAGCCGGGGAGCTGTTTTTT.

The V gene is TRBV5-1, the J gene TRBJ2-7; D perhaps matches TRBD2 (6 bases). This CDR3 region has 15 residues. Germline assignment: CDR1 SGHRS and CDR2 YFSETQ. Trimming pared 4 bases from V and 0 bases from J, leaving 14 bases between. CDR3 nucleotides: TGCGCCAGCAGCCCTACTCTAGCGCGCTCCTACGAGCAGTACTTC. This sequence encodes CASSPTLARSYEQYF. Full variable domain (rest looked up from reference TRBV5-1 and TRBJ2-7): KAGVTQTPRYLIKTRGQQVTLSCSPISGHRSVSWYQQTPGQGLQFLFEYFSETQRNKGNFPGRFSGRQFSNSRSEMNVSTLELGDSALYLCASSPTLARSYEQYFGPGTRLTVT.